This T cell receptor (beta chain) was captured by sequencing in a study of T-cell memory formation after mild COVID-19. Study-wide results and caveats: Of the contracting clones, CD4+ ones lay mainly in CM and EM, and CD8+ ones in EMRA. Still unconfirmed is whether the second-wave clones peaking on day 37 recognized SARS-CoV-2.

After 5'RACE with constant-segment primers, TCR alpha and TCR beta cDNA libraries carrying sample barcodes and UMIs were obtained. TCRdb re-analysed the 5' RACE reads in MiXCR, keeping a single row per CDR3 protein. The sample yields tens of thousands of distinct CDR3 sequences, around 21% seen once. V shed 5 bases and J shed 1 base, with 14 bases lying between them. The germline V gene encodes CDR1 SQVTM and CDR2 ANQGSEA. The CDR3 is made up of 14 amino acids. As to this clonotype: Its antigen is not identified.

This chain links TRBV29-1 with TRBJ1-1, with a tentative D call TRBD1 (6 bases). This clonotype was obtained from an adult who had mild COVID-19 (a few samples of this study predate the infection). Cell type and time point are not known. What was sequenced was PBMCs or a T cell subset sorted from them (not recorded which). Here the CDR3 reads CSVSRGLGNTEAFF. CDR3 bases: TGCAGCGTTAGCAGGGGCCTGGGGAACACTGAAGCTTTCTTT.